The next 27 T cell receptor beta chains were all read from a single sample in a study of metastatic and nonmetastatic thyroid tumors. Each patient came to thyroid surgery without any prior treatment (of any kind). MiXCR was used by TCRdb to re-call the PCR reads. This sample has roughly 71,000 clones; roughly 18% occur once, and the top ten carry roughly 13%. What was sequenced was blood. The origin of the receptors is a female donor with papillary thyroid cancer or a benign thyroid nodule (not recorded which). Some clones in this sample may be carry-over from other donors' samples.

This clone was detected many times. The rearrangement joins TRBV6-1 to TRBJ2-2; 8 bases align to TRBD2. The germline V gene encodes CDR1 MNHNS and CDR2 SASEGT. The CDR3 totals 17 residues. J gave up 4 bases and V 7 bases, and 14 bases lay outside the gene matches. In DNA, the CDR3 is TGTGCCAGCATTTCCCTAATTTCGGGAGGGTCCACCGGGGAGCTGTTTTTT. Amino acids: CASISLISGGSTGELFF.

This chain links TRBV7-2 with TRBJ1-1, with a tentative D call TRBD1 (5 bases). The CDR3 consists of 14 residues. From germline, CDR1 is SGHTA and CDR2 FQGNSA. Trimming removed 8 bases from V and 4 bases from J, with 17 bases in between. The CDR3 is CASSRVAGSTEAFF. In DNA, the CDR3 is TGTGCCAGCTCCCGTGTCGCAGGGTCCACTGAAGCTTTCTTT.

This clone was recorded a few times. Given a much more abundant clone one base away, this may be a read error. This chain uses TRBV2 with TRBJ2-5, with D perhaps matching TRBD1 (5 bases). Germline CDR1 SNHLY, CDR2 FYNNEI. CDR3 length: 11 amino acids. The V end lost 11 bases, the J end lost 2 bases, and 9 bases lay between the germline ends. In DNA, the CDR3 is TGTGCCGGAAAGGGGCAAGAGACCCAGTACTTC. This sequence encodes CAGKGQETQYF. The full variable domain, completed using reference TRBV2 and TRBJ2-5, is EPEVTQTPSHQVTQMGQEVILRCVPISNHLYFYWYRQILGQKVEFLVSFYNNEISEKSEIFDDQFSVERPDGSNFTLKIRSTKLEDSAMYFCAGKGQETQYFGPGTRLLVL.

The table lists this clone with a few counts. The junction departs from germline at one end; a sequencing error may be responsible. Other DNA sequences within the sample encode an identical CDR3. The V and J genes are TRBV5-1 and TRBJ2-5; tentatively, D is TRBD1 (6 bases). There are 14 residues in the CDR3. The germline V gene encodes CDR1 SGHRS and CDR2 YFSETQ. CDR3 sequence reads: CASSFLGAGETQYF. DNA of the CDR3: TGCGCTAGCAGCTTCCTGGGGGCTGGAGAGACCCAGTACTTC.

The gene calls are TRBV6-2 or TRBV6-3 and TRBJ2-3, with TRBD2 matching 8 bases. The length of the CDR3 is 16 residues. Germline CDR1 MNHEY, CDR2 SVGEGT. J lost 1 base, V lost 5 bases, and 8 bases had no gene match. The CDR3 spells CASSQRGGLGTDTQYF. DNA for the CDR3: TGTGCCAGCAGTCAACGGGGGGGGCTTGGCACAGATACGCAGTATTTT.

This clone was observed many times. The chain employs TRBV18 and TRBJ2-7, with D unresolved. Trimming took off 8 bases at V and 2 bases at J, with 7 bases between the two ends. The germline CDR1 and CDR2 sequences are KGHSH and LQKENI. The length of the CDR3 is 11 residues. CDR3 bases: TGTGCCAGCGCAGCCCCCTACGAGCAGTACTTC. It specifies CASAAPYEQYF.

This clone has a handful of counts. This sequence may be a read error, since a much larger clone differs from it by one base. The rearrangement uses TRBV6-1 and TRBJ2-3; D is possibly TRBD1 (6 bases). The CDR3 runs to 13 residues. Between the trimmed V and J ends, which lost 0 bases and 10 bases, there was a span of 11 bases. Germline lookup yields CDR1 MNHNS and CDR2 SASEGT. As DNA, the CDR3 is TGTGCCAGCAGTGAAGCGCCAGGGACATCGCAGTATTTT. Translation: CASSEAPGTSQYF.

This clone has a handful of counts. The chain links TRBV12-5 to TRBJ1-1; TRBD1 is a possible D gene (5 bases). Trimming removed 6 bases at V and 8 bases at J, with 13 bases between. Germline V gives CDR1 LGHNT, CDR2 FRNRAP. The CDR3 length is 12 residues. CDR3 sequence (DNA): TGTGCTAGTGGGTTTGGGGGGTCAGAAGCTTTCTTT. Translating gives CASGFGGSEAFF.

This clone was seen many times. The DNA of the CDR3 is TGTGCCAGCAGTTTACAGGGGCCATCGAACACCGGGGAGCTGTTTTTT. Translation gives CASSLQGPSNTGELFF. The gene calls are TRBV27 and TRBJ2-2, with a tentative D call TRBD1 (6 bases). CDR3 size: 16 residues. CDR1 is MNHEY and CDR2 is SMNVEV in the germline V gene (reference sequence). Trimming removed 2 bases at V and 0 bases at J, with 10 bases between.

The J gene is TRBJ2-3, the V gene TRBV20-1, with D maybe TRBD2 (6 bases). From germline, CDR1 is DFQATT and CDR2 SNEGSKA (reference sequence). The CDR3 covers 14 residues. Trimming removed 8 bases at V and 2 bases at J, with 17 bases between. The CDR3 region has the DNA TGCAGTATGCCGACCCGGGAGCACACAGATACGCAGTATTTT. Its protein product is CSMPTREHTDTQYF.

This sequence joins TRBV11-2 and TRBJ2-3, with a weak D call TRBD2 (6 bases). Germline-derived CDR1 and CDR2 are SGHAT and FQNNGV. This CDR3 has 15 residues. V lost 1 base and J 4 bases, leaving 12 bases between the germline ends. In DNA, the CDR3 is TGTGCCAGCAGCTTAGGCCCACTAGCTCCAGATACGCAGTATTTT. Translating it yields CASSLGPLAPDTQYF.

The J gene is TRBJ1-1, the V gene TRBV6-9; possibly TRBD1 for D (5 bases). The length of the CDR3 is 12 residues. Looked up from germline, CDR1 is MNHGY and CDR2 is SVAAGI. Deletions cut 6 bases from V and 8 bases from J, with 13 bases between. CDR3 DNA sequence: TGTGCCAGCAGAGAGGTCAGGGTCGAAGCTTTCTTT. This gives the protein CASREVRVEAFF.

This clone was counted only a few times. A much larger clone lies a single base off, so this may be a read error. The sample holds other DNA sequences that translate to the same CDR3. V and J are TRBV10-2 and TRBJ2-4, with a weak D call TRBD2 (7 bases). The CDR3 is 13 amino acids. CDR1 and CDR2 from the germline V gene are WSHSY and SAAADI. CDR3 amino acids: CASSEGGRNIQYF. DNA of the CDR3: TGTGCCAGCAGTGAGGGGGGGCGGAACATTCAGTACTTC.

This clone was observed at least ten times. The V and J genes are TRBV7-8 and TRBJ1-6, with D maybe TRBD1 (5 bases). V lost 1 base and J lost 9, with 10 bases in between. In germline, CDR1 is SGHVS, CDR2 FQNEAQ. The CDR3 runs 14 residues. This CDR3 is CASSLDQRGSPLHF. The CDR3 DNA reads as TGTGCCAGCAGCTTAGACCAGAGGGGTTCACCCCTCCACTTT.

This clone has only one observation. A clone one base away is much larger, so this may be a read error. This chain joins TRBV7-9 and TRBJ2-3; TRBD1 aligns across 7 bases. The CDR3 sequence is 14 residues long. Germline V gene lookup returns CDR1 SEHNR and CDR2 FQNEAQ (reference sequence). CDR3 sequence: CVSSSGQGTDTQYF. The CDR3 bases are TGTGTCAGCAGCAGCGGACAGGGCACAGATACGCAGTATTTT.

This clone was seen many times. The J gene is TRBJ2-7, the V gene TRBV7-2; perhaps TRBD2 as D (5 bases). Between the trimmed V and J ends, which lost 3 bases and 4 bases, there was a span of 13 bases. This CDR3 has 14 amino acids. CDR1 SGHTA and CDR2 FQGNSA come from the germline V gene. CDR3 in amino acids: CASSFFGGDYEQYF. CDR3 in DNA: TGTGCCAGCAGCTTTTTTGGAGGCGATTACGAGCAGTACTTC.

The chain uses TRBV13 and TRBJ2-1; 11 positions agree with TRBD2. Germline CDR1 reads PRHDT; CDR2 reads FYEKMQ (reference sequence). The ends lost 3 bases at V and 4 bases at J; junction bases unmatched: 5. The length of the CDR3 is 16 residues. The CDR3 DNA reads TGTGCCAGCAGCTTGGGACTAGCGGAGATATACAATGAGCAGTTCTTC. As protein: CASSLGLAEIYNEQFF.

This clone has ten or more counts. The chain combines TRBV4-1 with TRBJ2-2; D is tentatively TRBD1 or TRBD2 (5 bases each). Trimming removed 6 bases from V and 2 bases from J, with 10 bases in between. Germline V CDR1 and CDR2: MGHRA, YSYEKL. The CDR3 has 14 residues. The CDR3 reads CASRQEVNTGELFF. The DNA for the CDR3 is TGCGCCAGCAGACAGGAGGTCAACACCGGGGAGCTGTTTTTT.

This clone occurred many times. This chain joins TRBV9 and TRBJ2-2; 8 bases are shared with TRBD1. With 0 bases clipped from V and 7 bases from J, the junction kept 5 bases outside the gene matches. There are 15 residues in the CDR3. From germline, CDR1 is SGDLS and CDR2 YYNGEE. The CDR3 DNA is TGTGCCAGCAGCGTAGAGCAGGGGGCGGGCGGGGAGCTGTTTTTT. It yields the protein CASSVEQGAGGELFF.

The CDR3: CASSFETSGSVTDTQYF. CDR3 coding DNA: TGTGCCAGCAGTTTCGAGACTAGCGGGAGTGTAACAGATACGCAGTATTTT. The V gene is TRBV2, the J gene TRBJ2-3; 12 bases are shared with TRBD2. This CDR3 contains 17 residues. The germline V gene has CDR1 SNHLY and CDR2 FYNNEI. After removal of 5 bases from V and 3 bases from J, the junction contained 9 bases not matched to a gene.

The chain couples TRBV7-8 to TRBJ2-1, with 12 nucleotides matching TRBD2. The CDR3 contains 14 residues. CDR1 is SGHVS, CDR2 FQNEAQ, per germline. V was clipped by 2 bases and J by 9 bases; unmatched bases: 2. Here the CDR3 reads CASSLLAGGLEQFF. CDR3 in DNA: TGTGCCAGCAGCTTACTAGCGGGGGGGCTTGAGCAGTTCTTC.

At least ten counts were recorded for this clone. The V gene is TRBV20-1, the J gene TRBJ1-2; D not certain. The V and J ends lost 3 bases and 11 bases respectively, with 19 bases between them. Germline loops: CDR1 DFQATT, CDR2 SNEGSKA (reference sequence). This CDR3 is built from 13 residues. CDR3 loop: CSASGDPGLFYTF. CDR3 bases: TGCAGTGCTAGTGGAGACCCAGGCCTTTTTTACACCTTC.

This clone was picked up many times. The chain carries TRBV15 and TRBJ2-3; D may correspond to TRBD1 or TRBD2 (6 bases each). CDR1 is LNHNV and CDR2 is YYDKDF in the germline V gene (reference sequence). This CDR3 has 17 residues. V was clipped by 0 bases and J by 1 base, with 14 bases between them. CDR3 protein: CATSRDLGGIGTDTQYF. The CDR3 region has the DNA TGTGCCACCAGCAGAGATCTAGGGGGGATTGGCACAGATACGCAGTATTTT. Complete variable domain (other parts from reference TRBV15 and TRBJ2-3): DAMVIQNPRYQVTQFGKPVTLSCSQTLNHNVMYWYQQKSSQAPKLLFHYYDKDFNNEADTPDNFQSRRPNTSFCFLDIRSPGLGDTAMYLCATSRDLGGIGTDTQYFGPGTRLTVL.

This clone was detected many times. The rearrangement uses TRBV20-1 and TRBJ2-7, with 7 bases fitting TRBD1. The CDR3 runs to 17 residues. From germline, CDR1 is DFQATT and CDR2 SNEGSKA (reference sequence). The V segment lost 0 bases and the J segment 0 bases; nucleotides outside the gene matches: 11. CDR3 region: CSARDPFGTASSYEQYF. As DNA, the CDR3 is TGCAGTGCTAGAGATCCTTTCGGGACAGCCAGCTCCTACGAGCAGTACTTC.

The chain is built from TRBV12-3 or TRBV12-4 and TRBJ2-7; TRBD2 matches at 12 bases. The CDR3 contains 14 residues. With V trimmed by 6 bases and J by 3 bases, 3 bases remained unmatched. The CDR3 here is CASRTSGRFYEQYF. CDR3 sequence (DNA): TGTGCCAGCAGAACTAGCGGGAGGTTCTACGAGCAGTACTTC.

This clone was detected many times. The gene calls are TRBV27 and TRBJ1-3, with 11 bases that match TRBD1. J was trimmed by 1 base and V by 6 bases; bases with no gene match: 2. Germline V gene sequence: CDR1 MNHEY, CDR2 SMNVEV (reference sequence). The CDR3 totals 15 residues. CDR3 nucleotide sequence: TGTGCCAGCAGAGGGACAGGGGGTTCTGGAAACACCATATATTTT. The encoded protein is CASRGTGGSGNTIYF.

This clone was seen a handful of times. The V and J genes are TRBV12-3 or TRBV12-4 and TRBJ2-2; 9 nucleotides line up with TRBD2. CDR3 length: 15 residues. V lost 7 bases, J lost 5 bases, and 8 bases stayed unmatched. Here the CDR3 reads CASMQAGGRTGELFF. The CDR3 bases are TGTGCCAGCATGCAGGCGGGAGGGCGGACCGGGGAGCTGTTTTTT.